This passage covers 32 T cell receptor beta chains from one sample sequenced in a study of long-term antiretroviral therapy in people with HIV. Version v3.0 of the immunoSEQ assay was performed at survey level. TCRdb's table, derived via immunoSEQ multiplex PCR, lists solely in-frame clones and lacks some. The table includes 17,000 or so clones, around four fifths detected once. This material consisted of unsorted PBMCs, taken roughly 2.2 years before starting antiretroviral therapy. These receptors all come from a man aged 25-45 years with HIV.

The CDR3 loop is CASSQDSPGQGSYEQYF. The CDR3, as DNA: TGTGCCAGCAGCCAAGATTCCCCGGGACAGGGCTCCTACGAGCAGTACTTC. The chain recombines TRBV4-2 with TRBJ2-5, with 9 nucleotides matching TRBD1. The J call is uncertain, as TRBJ2-7 better fits the DNA end. This CDR3 comprises 17 residues. The germline CDR1 and CDR2 sequences are LGHNA and YNFKEQ.

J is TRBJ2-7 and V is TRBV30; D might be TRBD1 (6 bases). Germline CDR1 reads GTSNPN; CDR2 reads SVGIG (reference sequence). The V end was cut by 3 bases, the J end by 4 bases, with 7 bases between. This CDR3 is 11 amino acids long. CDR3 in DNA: TGTGCCTGGAGGGACAGTTACGAGCAGTACTTC. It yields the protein CAWRDSYEQYF.

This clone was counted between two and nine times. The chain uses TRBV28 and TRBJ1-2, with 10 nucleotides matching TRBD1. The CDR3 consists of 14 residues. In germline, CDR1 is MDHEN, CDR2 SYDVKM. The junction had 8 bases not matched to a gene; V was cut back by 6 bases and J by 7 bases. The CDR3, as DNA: TGTGCCAGCAGGGTGACAGGGGGCCCCAGTGGCTACACCTTC. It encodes CASRVTGGPSGYTF.

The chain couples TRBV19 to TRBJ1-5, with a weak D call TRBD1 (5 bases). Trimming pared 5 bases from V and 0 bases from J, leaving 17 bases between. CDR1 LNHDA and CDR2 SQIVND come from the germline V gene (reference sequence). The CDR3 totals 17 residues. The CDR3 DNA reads TGTGCCAGTAGTCGCGCTCGACAGCCAAATAGCAATCAGCCCCAGCATTTT. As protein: CASSRARQPNSNQPQHF.

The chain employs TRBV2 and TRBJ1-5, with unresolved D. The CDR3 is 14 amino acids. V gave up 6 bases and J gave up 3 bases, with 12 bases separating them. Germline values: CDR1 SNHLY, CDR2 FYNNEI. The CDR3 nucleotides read TGTGCCAGCAGGTTAGACACGGCCAATCAGCCCCAGCATTTT. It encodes CASRLDTANQPQHF.

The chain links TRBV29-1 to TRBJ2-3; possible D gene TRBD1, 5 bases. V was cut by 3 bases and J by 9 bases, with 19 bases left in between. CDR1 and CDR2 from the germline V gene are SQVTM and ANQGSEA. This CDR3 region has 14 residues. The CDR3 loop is CSVESEDNLLTQYF. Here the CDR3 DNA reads TGCAGCGTTGAGTCTGAGGACAACTTGTTGACGCAGTATTTT.

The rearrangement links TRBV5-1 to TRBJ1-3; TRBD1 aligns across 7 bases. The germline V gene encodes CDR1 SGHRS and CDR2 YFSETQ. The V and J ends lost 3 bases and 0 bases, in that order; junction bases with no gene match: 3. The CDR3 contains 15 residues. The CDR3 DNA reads TGCGCCAGCAGCTCACAGGGGAACTCTGGAAACACCATATATTTT. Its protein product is CASSSQGNSGNTIYF.

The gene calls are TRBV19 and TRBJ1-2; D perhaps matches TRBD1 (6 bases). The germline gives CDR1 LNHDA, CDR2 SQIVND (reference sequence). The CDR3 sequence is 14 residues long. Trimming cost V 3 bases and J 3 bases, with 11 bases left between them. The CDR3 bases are TGTGCCAGTAGTATCGGATCAGGGGACTATGGCTACACCTTC. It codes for CASSIGSGDYGYTF. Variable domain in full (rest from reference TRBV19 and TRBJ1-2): DGGITQSPKYLFRKEGQNVTLSCEQNLNHDAMYWYRQDPGQGLRLIYYSQIVNDFQKGDIAEGYSVSREKKESFPLTVTSAQKNPTAFYLCASSIGSGDYGYTFGSGTRLTVV.

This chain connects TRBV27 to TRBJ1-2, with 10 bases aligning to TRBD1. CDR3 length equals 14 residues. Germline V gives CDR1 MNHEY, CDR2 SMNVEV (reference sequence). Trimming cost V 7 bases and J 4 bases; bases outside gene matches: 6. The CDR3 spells CASNPGQGFYGYTF. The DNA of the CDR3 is TGTGCCAGCAATCCGGGACAGGGGTTCTATGGCTACACCTTC.

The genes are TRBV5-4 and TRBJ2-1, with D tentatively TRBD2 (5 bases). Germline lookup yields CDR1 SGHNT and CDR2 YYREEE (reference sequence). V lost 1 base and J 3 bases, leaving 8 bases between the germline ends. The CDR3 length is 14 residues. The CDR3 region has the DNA TGTGCCAGCAGCTTGAACGGGGACTACAATGAGCAGTTCTTC. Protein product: CASSLNGDYNEQFF.

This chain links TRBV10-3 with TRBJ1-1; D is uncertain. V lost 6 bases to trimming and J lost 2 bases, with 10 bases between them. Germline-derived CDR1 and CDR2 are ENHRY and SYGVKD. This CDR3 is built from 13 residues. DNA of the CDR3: TGTGCCATCAGCAGGTTGGCCAACACTGAAGCTTTCTTT. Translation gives CAISRLANTEAFF.

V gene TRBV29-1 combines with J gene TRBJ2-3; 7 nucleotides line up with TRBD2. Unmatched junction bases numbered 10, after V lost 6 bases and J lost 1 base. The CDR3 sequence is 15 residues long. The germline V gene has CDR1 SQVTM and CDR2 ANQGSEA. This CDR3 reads CSVHRAGVGTDTQYF. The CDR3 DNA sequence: TGCAGCGTCCATCGCGCGGGAGTTGGCACAGATACGCAGTATTTT.

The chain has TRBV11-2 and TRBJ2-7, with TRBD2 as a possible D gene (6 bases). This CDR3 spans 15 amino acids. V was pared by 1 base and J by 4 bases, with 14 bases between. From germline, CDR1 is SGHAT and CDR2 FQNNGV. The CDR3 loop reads CASSLGEAGPYEQYF. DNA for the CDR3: TGTGCCAGCAGCTTAGGAGAGGCGGGACCGTACGAGCAGTACTTC.

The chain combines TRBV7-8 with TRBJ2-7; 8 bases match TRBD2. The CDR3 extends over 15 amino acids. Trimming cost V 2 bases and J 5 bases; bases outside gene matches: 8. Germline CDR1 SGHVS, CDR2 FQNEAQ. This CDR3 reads CASSLQGTSLNEQYF. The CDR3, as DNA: TGTGCCAGCAGCTTACAAGGGACTAGTCTCAACGAGCAGTACTTC.

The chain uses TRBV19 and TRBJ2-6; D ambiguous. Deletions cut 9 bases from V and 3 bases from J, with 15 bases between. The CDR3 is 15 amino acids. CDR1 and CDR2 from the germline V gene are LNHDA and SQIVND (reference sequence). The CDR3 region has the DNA TGTGCCAGCACCCACACGGGTTATGGGGCCAACGTCCTGACTTTC. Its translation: CASTHTGYGANVLTF.

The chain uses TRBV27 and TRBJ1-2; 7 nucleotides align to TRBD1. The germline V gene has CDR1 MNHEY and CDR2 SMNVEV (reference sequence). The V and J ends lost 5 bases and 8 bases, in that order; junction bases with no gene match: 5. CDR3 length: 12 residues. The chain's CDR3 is CASSIGGLGYTF. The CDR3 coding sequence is TGTGCCAGCAGTATAGGGGGCTTGGGCTACACCTTC.

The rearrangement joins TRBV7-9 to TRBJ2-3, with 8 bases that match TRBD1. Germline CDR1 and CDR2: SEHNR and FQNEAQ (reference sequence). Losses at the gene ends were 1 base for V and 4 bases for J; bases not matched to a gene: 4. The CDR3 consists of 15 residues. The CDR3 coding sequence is TGTGCCAGCAGCTTAGGGACAGGGCTCGCAGATACGCAGTATTTT. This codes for CASSLGTGLADTQYF.

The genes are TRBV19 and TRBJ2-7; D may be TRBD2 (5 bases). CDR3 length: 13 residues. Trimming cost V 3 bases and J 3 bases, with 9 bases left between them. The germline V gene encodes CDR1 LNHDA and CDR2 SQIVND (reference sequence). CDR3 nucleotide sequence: TGTGCCAGTAGTATTGGGGAGCGCTACGAGCAGTACTTC. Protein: CASSIGERYEQYF.

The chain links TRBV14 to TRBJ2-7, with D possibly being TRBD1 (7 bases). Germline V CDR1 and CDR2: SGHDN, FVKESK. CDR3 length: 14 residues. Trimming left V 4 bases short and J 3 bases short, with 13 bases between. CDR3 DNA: TGTGCCAGCAGCCGCCAGGGGGGAATCTACGAGCAGTACTTC. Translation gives CASSRQGGIYEQYF.

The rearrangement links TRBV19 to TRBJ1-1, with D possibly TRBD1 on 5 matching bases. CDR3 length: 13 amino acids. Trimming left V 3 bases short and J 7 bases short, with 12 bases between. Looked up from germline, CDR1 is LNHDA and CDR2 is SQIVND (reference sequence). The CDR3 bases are TGTGCCAGTAGTATTAGGGGCGATAGTGAAGCTTTCTTT. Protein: CASSIRGDSEAFF.

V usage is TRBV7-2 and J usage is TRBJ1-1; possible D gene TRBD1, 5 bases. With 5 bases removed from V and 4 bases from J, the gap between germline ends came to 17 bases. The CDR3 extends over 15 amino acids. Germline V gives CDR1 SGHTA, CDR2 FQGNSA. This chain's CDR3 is CASSPEGSWGTEAFF. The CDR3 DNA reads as TGTGCCAGCAGCCCTGAGGGGAGCTGGGGCACTGAAGCTTTCTTT. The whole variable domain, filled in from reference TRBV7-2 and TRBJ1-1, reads GAGVSQSPSNKVTEKGKDVELRCDPISGHTALYWYRQSLGQGLEFLIYFQGNSAPDKSGLPSDRFSAERTGGSVSTLTIQRTQQEDSAVYLCASSPEGSWGTEAFFGQGTRLTVV.

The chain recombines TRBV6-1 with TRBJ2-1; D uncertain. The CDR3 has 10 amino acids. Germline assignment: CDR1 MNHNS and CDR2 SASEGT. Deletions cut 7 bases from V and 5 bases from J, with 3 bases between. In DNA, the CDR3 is TGTGCCAGCAATCACAATGAGCAGTTCTTC. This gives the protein CASNHNEQFF.

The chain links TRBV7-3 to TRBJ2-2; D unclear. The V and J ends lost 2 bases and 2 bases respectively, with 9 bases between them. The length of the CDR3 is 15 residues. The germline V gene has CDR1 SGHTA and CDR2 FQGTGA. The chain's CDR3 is CASSLVPFNTGELFF. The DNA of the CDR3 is TGTGCCAGCAGCTTAGTTCCGTTCAACACCGGGGAGCTGTTTTTT.

This CDR3 reads CASSPGSLYNEQFF. As DNA, the CDR3 is TGTGCCAGCAGCCCCGGGTCCCTTTACAATGAGCAGTTCTTC. This chain joins TRBV28 and TRBJ2-1; D remains unclear. The CDR3 has 14 amino acids. V shed 6 bases and J shed 4 bases, with 13 bases lying between them. Germline V gene sequence: CDR1 MDHEN, CDR2 SYDVKM.

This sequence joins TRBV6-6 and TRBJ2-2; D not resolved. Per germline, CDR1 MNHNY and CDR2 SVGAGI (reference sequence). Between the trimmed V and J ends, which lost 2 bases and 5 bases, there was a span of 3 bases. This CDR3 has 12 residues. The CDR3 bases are TGTGCCAGCAGTTACCGGACCGGGGAGCTGTTTTTT. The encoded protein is CASSYRTGELFF.

Written as DNA, the CDR3 is TGTGCCAGCAGCTCCGACAGGGGTGACTATGGCTACACCTTC. Its translation: CASSSDRGDYGYTF. This chain joins TRBV7-2 and TRBJ1-2, with 8 positions matching TRBD1. Germline lookup yields CDR1 SGHTA and CDR2 FQGNSA. The CDR3 length is 14 residues. The trim removed 4 bases at V and 3 bases at J, leaving 4 bases unmatched.

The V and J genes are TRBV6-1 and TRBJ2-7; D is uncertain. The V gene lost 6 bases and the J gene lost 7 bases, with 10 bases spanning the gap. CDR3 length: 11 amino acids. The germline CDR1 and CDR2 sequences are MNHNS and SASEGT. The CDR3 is CASRSFGEQYF. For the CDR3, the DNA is TGTGCCAGCAGGTCCTTTGGGGAGCAGTACTTC.

CDR3 amino acids: CASSNNYEQYF. CDR3 nucleotide sequence: TGTGCCAGCAGTAATAACTACGAGCAGTACTTC. This rearrangement joins TRBV27 to TRBJ2-7; D unclear. CDR3 length equals 11 residues. Germline values: CDR1 MNHEY, CDR2 SMNVEV (reference sequence). The V and J ends lost 5 bases and 3 bases respectively, with 5 bases between them.

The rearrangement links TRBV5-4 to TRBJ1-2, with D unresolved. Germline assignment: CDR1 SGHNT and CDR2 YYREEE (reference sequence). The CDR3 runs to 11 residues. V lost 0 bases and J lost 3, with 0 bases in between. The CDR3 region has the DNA TGTGCCAGCAGCTTGGACTATGGCTACACCTTC. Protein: CASSLDYGYTF.

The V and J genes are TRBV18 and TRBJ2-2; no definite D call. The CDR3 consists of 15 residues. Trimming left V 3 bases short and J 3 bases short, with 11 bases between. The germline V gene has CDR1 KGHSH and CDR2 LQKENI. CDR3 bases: TGTGCCAGCTCACCCCGAGGCAAAGACACCGGGGAGCTGTTTTTT. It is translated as CASSPRGKDTGELFF.

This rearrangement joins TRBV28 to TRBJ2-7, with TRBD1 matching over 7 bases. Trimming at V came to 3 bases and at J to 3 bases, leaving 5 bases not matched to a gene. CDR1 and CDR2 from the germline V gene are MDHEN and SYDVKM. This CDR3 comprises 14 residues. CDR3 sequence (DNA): TGTGCCAGCAGTTTCACGACAGGGAACTACGAGCAGTACTTC. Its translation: CASSFTTGNYEQYF.

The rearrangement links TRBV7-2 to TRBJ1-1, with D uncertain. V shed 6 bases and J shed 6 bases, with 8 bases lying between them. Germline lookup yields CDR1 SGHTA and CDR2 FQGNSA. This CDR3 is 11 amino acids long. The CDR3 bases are TGTGCCAGCAGTTATGGGCCTGAAGCTTTCTTT. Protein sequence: CASSYGPEAFF.